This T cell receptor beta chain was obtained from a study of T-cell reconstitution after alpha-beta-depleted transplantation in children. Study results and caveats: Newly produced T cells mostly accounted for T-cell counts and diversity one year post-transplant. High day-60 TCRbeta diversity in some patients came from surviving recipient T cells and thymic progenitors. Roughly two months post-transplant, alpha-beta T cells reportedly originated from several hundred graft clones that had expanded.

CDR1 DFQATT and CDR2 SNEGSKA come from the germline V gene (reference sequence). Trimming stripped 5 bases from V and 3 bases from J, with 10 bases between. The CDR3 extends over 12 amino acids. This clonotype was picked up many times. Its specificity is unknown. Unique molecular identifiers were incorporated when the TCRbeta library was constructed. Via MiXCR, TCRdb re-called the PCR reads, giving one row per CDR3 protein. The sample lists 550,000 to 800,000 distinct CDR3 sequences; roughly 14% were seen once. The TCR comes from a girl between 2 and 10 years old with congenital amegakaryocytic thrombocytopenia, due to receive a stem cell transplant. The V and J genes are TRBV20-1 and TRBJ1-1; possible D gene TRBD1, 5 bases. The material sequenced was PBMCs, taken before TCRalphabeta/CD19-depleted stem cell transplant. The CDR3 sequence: CSASKGYTEAFF. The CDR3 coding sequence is TGCAGTGCTTCCAAGGGGTACACTGAAGCTTTCTTT.